The rows below give T cell receptor beta chains drawn from one sample of a study of beta chain features in type 1 diabetes. TCRdb's copy holds only in-frame clones and misses some; the assay was immunoSEQ multiplex PCR. The repertoire holds tens of thousands of clones, with about 71% as singletons. Sequencing was done on a sample of stem cell memory CD4+ T cells from blood. Source of these receptors: a woman in her thirties or forties with type 1 diabetes. CDR3s include the opening cysteine and the closing phenylalanine or tryptophan. A D gene is named only where the DNA matches it firmly. Size is omitted from some rows. Given values are once, few, many or a class for expanded clones.

>-|TRBV6-5|-|TRBJ1-5
TGTGCCAGCCTTGGGAGCAGGTCGGCACAGCCCCAGCATTTT
CASLGSRSAQPQHF
>TRBD1|TRBV7-8|-|TRBJ1-2
TGTGCCAGCAGCCCGACAGGGGGCAACTATGGCTACACCTTC
CASSPTGGNYGYTF
>-|TRBV7-2|-|TRBJ1-1
TGTGCCAGCAGCGGGGACACGACGAACACTGAAGCTTTCTTT
CASSGDTTNTEAFF
>TRBD2|TRBV28|few|TRBJ2-7
TGTGCCAGCAGCCTAGCGGGAGGAAGGGGCCCCGAGCAGTACTTC
CASSLAGGRGPEQYF
>-|TRBV29-1|few|TRBJ2-2
TGCAGCGTTGGGGTCCAGGGGCCCGGGGAGCTGTTTTTT
CSVGVQGPGELFF
>-|TRBV7-2|-|TRBJ1-2
TGTGCCAGCAGCTTAGTTGGCGGGGACGTAAGGAAAGACTATGGCTACACCTTC
CASSLVGGDVRKDYGYTF
>-|TRBV28|-|TRBJ1-2
TGTGCCAGCAGTTCAATCCAGATCTATGGCTACACCTTC
CASSSIQIYGYTF
>-|TRBV5-1|-|TRBJ1-2
TGTGCCAGCAGCTTGGCCAGCAGGGCGAACTATGGCTACACCTTC
CASSLASRANYGYTF
>-|TRBV11-2|-|TRBJ2-6
TGTGCCAGCAGCTTTCTGAGTGGGGCCAACGTCCTGACTTTC
CASSFLSGANVLTF
>TRBD2|TRBV10-3|-|TRBJ2-1
TGTGCCATCAGTACTCAAGGGACTATCTACAATGAGCAGTTCTTC
CAISTQGTIYNEQFF
>-|TRBV19|few|TRBJ1-5
TGTGCCAGTGGTTCGGGAAACAATCAGCCCCAGCATTTT
CASGSGNNQPQHF
>-|TRBV19|few|TRBJ1-1
TGTGCCAGTAGTCCCCAAATGAACACTGAAGCTTTCTTT
CASSPQMNTEAFF
>TRBD2|TRBV7-6|-|TRBJ2-3
TGTGCCAGCAGCTTACAAGCGGGGGGGCTGACAGATACGCAGTATTTT
CASSLQAGGLTDTQYF
>TRBD2|TRBV7-9|-|TRBJ2-5
TGTGCCAGCAACCGACTCGTTAGCGGGGATAGAGAGACCCAGTACTTC
CASNRLVSGDRETQYF
>TRBD1|TRBV7-9|-|TRBJ2-1
TGTGCCAGCAGCTCCCCGGGGACAGGGGGACCCCACAATGAGCAGTTCTTC
CASSSPGTGGPHNEQFF
>TRBD1|TRBV7-9|-|TRBJ1-1
TGTGCCAGCAGCAAAAGACAGGGTGAAGCTTTCTTT
CASSKRQGEAFF
>TRBD1|TRBV4-1|few|TRBJ2-7
TGCGCCAGCAGCGAAAGACCGGGACAGGTTTACGAGCAGTACTTC
CASSERPGQVYEQYF
>TRBD2|TRBV7-2|-|TRBJ2-3
TGTGCCAGCAGCCCAAGGAGCGGGAGGAGCACAGATACGCAGTATTTT
CASSPRSGRSTDTQYF
>-|TRBV2|-|TRBJ2-7
TGTGCCAGCAGTGAGGGCCAGGGTGGCGAGCAGTACTTC
CASSEGQGGEQYF
>-|TRBV10-3|few|TRBJ2-1
TGTGCCATCAGTGAGTCCGAGGGCTGGGGAGATGAGCAGTTCTTC
CAISESEGWGDEQFF
>-|TRBV18|-|TRBJ1-1
TGTGCCAGCTCACGAGGCGGTGACACTGAAGCTTTCTTT
CASSRGGDTEAFF
>-|TRBV6-6|few|TRBJ2-7
TGTGCCAGCACCAACGGACTGTACTACGAGCAGTACTTC
CASTNGLYYEQYF
>-|TRBV7-9|few|TRBJ2-7
TGTGCCAGCAGCTTAGGGGCTCTCTCCTACGAGCAGTACTTC
CASSLGALSYEQYF
>TRBD1|TRBV11-2|few|TRBJ1-4
TGTGCCAGCAGCTTAGGGACAGGGTACGAAAAACTGTTTTTT
CASSLGTGYEKLFF
>-|TRBV7-9|-|TRBJ2-7
TGTGCCAGCAGCTTAGCGCGGGGCAGGGTCAGCGAGCAGTACTTC
CASSLARGRVSEQYF
>-|TRBV7-8|-|TRBJ2-7
TGTGCCAGCAGCTTCATTGTCCCGAGCTCCTACGAGCAGTACTTC
CASSFIVPSSYEQYF
>TRBD1|TRBV6-6|once|TRBJ1-2
TGTGCCAGCAGTACCCAGACAGGGGACTATGGCTACACCTTC
CASSTQTGDYGYTF
>-|TRBV28|-|TRBJ1-1
TGTGCCAGCAGGGATCGGGTTGAAGCTTTCTTT
CASRDRVEAFF
>-|TRBV6-5|-|TRBJ2-7
TGTGCCAGCAGTTTTGGGTTCTCTCGGGACGAGCAGTACTTC
CASSFGFSRDEQYF
>TRBD1|TRBV15|-|TRBJ2-1
TGTGCCACCAGCAGAGTAGGTGGACAGGGGGCCGATGAGCAGTTCTTC
CATSRVGGQGADEQFF
>-|TRBV2|-|TRBJ1-5
TGTGCCTGCCATAGGGAGGGCAATCAGCCCCAGCATTTT
CACHREGNQPQHF
>-|TRBV6-5|-|TRBJ2-7
TGTGCCAGCACCAACGGACTGTACTACGAGCAGTACTTC
CASTNGLYYEQYF
>TRBD2|TRBV10-3|-|TRBJ2-7
TGTGCCATCAGTGAGTTAAGGACTAGCAGCGAGCAGTACTTC
CAISELRTSSEQYF
>-|TRBV2|-|TRBJ2-7
TGTGCCAGCAGTGAATTTGGCCTGTACGAGCAGTACTTC
CASSEFGLYEQYF
>-|TRBV7-3|-|TRBJ2-3
TGTGCCAGCACGCGTATTAGCACAGATACGCAGTATTTT
CASTRISTDTQYF
>-|TRBV4-1|-|TRBJ2-7
TGCGCCAGCAGCCAAGATTCAGGCCGGGGGGCCTTTTACGAGCAGTACTTC
CASSQDSGRGAFYEQYF
>TRBD1|TRBV7-3|-|TRBJ2-1
TGTGCCAGCAGCAAAACAGGGGCAGAAATGTTCAATGAGCAGTTCTTC
CASSKTGAEMFNEQFF
>-|TRBV5-1|once|TRBJ2-7
TGCGCCAGCAGCCCCCGGGGCTACGAGCAGTACTTC
CASSPRGYEQYF
>-|TRBV7-2|-|TRBJ2-7
TGTGCCAGCAGCTTGACAGGCGGGGGCCCCTACGAGCAGTACTTC
CASSLTGGGPYEQYF
>-|TRBV7-9|-|TRBJ1-4
TGTGCCGGGAGGGGTAATGAAAAACTGTTTTTT
CAGRGNEKLFF
>-|TRBV7-8|-|TRBJ1-1
TGTGCCGGTCGGAGGGGCGGCGGCACTGAAGCTTTCTTT
CAGRRGGGTEAFF
>-|TRBV7-2|-|TRBJ1-5
TGTGCCAGCAGCCCCGGCGGGGACCGAAATCAGCCCCAGCATTTT
CASSPGGDRNQPQHF
>-|TRBV20-1|-|TRBJ2-7
TGCAGTGCAACCGACAGATACGAGCAGTACTTC
CSATDRYEQYF
>-|TRBV28|-|TRBJ2-2
TGTGCCAGCACAGCCGGTGGGGGGAGCTCGGGCACCGGGGAGCTGTTTTTT
CASTAGGGSSGTGELFF
>-|TRBV7-3|-|TRBJ2-1
TGTGCCAGCAGCTTACAGGGCTATGAGCAGTTCTTC
CASSLQGYEQFF
>-|TRBV7-8|-|TRBJ2-7
TGTGCCAGCAGCTTAGCCAGCTCCTACGAGCAGTACTTC
CASSLASSYEQYF
>TRBD2|TRBV7-2|-|TRBJ2-3
TGTGCCAGCAGCACAGGACTAGAGGCCGATACGCAGTATTTT
CASSTGLEADTQYF
>-|TRBV11-2|-|TRBJ2-7
TGTGCCAGCAGCTCTAGCAACTACGAGCAGTACTTC
CASSSSNYEQYF
>TRBD2|TRBV4-1|few|TRBJ2-7
TGCGCCAGCAGCCAAGGGGGGGGGCGGGGGGCACCCTACGAGCAGTACTTC
CASSQGGGRGAPYEQYF
>-|TRBV10-3|-|TRBJ1-1
TGTGCCATCAGTGATAGGCAGGGGCGGGACACTGAAGCTTTCTTT
CAISDRQGRDTEAFF
>TRBD1|TRBV7-3|-|TRBJ2-7
TGTGCCAGCAGCTTAGACAGGGCGTACGAGCAGTACTTC
CASSLDRAYEQYF
>-|TRBV5-4|-|TRBJ2-5
TGTGCCAGCAGCTGGACAACGGAAGAGACCCAGTACTTC
CASSWTTEETQYF
>TRBD1|TRBV5-1|few|TRBJ2-3
TGCGCCAGCAGCGACGGGACAGGGGCCTTCTATACGCAGTATTTT
CASSDGTGAFYTQYF
>TRBD1|TRBV19|-|TRBJ1-5
TGTGCCAGTAGTCCGGGACAGAATCAGCCCCAGCATTTT
CASSPGQNQPQHF
>TRBD2|TRBV19|-|TRBJ2-1
TGTGCCAGTAGGTTTAGCGGGGCAAAGGGGAATGAGCAGTTCTTC
CASRFSGAKGNEQFF